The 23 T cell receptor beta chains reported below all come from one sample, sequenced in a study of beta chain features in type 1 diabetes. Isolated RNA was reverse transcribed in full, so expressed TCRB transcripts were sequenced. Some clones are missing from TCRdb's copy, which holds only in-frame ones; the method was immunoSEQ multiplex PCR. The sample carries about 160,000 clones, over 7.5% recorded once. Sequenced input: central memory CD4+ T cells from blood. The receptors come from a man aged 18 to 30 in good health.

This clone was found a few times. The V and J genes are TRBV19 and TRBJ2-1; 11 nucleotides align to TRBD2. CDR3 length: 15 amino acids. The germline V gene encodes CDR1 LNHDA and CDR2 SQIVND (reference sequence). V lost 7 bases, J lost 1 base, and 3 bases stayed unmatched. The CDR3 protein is CASKTSGGSYNEQFF. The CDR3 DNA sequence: TGTGCCAGTAAAACTAGCGGGGGATCCTACAATGAGCAGTTCTTC.

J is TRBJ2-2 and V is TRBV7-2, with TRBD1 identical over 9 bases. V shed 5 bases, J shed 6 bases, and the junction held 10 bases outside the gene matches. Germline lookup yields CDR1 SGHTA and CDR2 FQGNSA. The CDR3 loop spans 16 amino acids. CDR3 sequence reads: CASSPRDRAIAGELFF. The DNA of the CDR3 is TGTGCCAGCAGCCCCCGGGACAGGGCAATTGCCGGGGAGCTGTTTTTT.

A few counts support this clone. The CDR3: CASSLAGSEDYTF. DNA for the CDR3: TGTGCCAGCAGCTTAGCAGGGAGTGAGGACTACACCTTC. This rearrangement joins TRBV7-2 to TRBJ1-2; no definite D call. Germline-derived CDR1 and CDR2 are SGHTA and FQGNSA. This CDR3 region has 13 residues. V shed 0 bases and J shed 10 bases, with 12 bases lying between them.

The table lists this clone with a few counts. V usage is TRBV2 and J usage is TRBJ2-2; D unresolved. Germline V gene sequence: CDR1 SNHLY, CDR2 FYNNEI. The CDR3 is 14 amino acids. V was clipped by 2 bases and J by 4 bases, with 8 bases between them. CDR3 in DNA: TGTGCCAGCAGTGAACAAGCATCCACCGGGGAGCTGTTTTTT. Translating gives CASSEQASTGELFF. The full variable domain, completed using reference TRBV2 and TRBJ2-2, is EPEVTQTPSHQVTQMGQEVILRCVPISNHLYFYWYRQILGQKVEFLVSFYNNEISEKSEIFDDQFSVERPDGSNFTLKIRSTKLEDSAMYFCASSEQASTGELFFGEGSRLTVL.

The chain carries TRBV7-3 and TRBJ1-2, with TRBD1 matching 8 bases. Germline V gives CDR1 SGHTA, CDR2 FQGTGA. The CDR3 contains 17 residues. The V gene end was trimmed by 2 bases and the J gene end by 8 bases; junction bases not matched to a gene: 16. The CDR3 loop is CASSLVGQAHEEHGYTF. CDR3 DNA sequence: TGTGCCAGCAGCTTAGTGGGACAGGCGCATGAAGAACACGGCTACACCTTC.

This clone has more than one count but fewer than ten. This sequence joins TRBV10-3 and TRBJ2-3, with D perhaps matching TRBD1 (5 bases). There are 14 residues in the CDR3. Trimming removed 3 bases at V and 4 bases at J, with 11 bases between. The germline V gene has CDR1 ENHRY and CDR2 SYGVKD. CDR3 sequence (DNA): TGTGCCATCAGTGACTCTCAGGGCGCAGATACGCAGTATTTT. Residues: CAISDSQGADTQYF.

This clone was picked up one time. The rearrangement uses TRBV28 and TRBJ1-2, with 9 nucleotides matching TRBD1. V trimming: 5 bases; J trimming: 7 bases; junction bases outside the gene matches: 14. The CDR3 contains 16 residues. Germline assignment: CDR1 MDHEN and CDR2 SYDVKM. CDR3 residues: CASSPQTGGTIGGYTF. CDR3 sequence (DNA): TGTGCCAGCAGTCCTCAAACAGGGGGCACGATTGGTGGCTACACCTTC.

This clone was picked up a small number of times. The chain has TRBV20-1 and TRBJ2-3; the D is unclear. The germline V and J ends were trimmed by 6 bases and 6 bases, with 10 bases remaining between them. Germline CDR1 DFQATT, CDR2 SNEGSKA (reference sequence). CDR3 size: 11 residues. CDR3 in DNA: TGCAGTGCCTACGCACGGGATACGCAGTATTTT. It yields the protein CSAYARDTQYF.

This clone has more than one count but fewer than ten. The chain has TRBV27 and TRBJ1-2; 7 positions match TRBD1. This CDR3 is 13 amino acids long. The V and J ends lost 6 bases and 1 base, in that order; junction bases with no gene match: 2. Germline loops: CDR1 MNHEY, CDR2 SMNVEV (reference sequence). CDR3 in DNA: TGTGCCAGCAGGGGACAGAATAACTATGGCTACACCTTC. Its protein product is CASRGQNNYGYTF.

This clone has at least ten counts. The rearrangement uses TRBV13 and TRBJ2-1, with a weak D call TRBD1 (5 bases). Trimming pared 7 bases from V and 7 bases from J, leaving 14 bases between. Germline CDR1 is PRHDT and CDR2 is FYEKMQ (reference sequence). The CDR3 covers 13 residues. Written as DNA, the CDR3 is TGTGCCAGCAACTCCAGGGTCGGTAATGAGCAGTTCTTC. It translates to CASNSRVGNEQFF.

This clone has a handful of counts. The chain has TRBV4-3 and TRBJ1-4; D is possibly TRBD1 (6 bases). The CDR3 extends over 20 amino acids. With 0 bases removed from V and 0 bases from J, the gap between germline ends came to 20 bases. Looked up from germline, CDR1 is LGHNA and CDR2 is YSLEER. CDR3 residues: CASSQDDGTLWGATNEKLFF. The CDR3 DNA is TGCGCCAGCAGCCAAGATGACGGGACACTTTGGGGCGCAACTAATGAAAAACTGTTTTTT.

The DNA for the CDR3 is TGTGCCAGCTCACACGAACAGGGGGCCTACGAGCAGTACTTC. This sequence encodes CASSHEQGAYEQYF. This chain joins TRBV18 and TRBJ2-7, with TRBD1 matching 8 bases. Germline lookup yields CDR1 KGHSH and CDR2 LQKENI. The CDR3 sequence is 14 residues long. V lost 4 bases and J lost 2; bases outside the gene matches: 4.

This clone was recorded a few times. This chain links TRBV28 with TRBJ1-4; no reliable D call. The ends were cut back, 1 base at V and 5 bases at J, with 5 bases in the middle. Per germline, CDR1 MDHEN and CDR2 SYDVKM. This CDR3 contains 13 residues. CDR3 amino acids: CASSLYRNEKLFF. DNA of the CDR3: TGTGCCAGCAGTTTATATCGGAATGAAAAACTGTTTTTT.

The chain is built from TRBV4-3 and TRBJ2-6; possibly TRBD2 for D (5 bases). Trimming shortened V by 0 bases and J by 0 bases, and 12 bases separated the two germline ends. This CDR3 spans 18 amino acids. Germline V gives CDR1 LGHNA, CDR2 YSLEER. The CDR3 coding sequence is TGCGCCAGCAGCCAAGATTTTCTTCGGGGCTCTGGGGCCAACGTCCTGACTTTC. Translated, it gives CASSQDFLRGSGANVLTF.

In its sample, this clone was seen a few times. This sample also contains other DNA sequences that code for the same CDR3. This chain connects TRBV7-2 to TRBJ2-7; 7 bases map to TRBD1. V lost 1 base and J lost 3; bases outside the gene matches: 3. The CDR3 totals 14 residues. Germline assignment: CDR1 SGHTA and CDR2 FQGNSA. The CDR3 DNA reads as TGTGCCAGCAGCTTAGTAGCAGGGGGCTACGAGCAGTACTTC. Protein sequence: CASSLVAGGYEQYF.

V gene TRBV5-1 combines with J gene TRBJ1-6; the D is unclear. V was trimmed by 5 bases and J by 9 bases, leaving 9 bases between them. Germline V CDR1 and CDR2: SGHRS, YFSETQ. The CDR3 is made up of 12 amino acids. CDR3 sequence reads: CASSSIGSPLHF. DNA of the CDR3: TGCGCCAGCAGTTCGATCGGTTCACCCCTCCACTTT.

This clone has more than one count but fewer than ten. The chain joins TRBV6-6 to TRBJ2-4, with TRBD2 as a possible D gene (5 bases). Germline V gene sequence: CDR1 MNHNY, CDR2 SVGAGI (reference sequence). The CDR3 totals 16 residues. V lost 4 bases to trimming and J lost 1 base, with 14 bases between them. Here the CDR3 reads CASSLGSRRAKNIQYF. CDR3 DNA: TGTGCCAGCAGTTTGGGTTCCCGGAGGGCCAAAAACATTCAGTACTTC.

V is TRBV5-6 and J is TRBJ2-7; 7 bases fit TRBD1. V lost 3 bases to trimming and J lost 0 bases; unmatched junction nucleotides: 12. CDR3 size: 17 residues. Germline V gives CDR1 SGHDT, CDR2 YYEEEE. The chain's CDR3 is CASSSLFDRELSYEQYF. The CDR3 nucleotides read TGTGCCAGCAGCTCCCTCTTCGACAGGGAACTCTCCTACGAGCAGTACTTC.

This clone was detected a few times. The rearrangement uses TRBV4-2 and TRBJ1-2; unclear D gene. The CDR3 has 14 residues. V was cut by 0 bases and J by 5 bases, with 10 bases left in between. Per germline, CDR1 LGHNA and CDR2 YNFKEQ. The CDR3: CASSQDRIAYGYTF. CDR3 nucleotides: TGTGCCAGCAGCCAAGACAGGATAGCGTATGGCTACACCTTC.

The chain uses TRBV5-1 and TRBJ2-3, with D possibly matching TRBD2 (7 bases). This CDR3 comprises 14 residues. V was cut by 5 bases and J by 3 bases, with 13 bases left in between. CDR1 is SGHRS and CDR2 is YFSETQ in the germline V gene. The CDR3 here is CASRLEGGTDTQYF. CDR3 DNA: TGCGCCAGCAGGCTGGAGGGGGGGACAGATACGCAGTATTTT.

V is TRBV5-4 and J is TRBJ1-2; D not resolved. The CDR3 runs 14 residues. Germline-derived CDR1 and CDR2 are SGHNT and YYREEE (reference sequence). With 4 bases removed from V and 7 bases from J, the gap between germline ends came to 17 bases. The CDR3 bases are TGTGCCAGCAGCCAAGTTACTTTGGGAGGTGGCTACACCTTC. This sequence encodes CASSQVTLGGGYTF. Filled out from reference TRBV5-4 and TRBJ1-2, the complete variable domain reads ETGVTQSPTHLIKTRGQQVTLRCSSQSGHNTVSWYQQALGQGPQFIFQYYREEENGRGNFPPRFSGLQFPNYSSELNVNALELDDSALYLCASSQVTLGGGYTFGSGTRLTVV.

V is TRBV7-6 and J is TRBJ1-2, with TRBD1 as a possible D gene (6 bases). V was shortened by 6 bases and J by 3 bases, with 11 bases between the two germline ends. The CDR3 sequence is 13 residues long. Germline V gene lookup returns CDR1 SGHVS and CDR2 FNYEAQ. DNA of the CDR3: TGTGCCAGCAGTCGACAGGTAGACTATGGCTACACCTTC. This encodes CASSRQVDYGYTF.

CDR3 in DNA: TGCGCCAGCAGCCAAGATCATAGTAGCCACGAGCAGTACTTC. Protein sequence: CASSQDHSSHEQYF. This chain connects TRBV4-1 to TRBJ2-7; D remains ambiguous. Germline values: CDR1 MGHRA, CDR2 YSYEKL. V lost 0 bases and J lost 5, with 11 bases in between. CDR3 length equals 14 residues.